The 20 T cell receptor beta chains presented below share a single source sample, sequenced in a study of blood T cell repertoires in COVID-19. Repertoires were generated with immunoSEQ multiplex PCR, while TCRdb's copy carries only in-frame clones and drops some. The repertoire holds fewer than 200,000 clones, with 60% to 80% as singletons. Sequences were obtained from peripheral blood. These receptors all stem from a woman in her 70s with acute or convalescent COVID-19.

This sequence joins TRBV2 and TRBJ2-5; D gene unclear. This CDR3 comprises 14 residues. V lost 6 bases and J lost 5, with 16 bases in between. Germline V gene sequence: CDR1 SNHLY, CDR2 FYNNEI. This chain's CDR3 is CASSRVEAVETQYF. The CDR3 DNA follows: TGTGCCAGCAGCCGCGTTGAGGCCGTGGAGACCCAGTACTTC. Filled out from reference TRBV2 and TRBJ2-5, the complete variable domain reads EPEVTQTPSHQVTQMGQEVILRCVPISNHLYFYWYRQILGQKVEFLVSFYNNEISEKSEIFDDQFSVERPDGSNFTLKIRSTKLEDSAMYFCASSRVEAVETQYFGPGTRLLVL.

The rearrangement joins TRBV27 to TRBJ2-2, with D maybe TRBD2 (5 bases). The V and J ends lost 10 bases and 4 bases respectively, with 19 bases between them. The germline gives CDR1 MNHEY, CDR2 SMNVEV (reference sequence). The CDR3 runs to 15 residues. CDR3 bases: TGTGCCAACTCTGGAACTCATAGCGTCACCGGGGAGCTGTTTTTT. This gives the protein CANSGTHSVTGELFF.

V usage is TRBV7-2 and J usage is TRBJ2-3; D may be TRBD2 (6 bases). V was shortened by 1 base and J by 3 bases, with 17 bases between the two germline ends. Germline V gives CDR1 SGHTA, CDR2 FQGNSA. This CDR3 spans 17 amino acids. In DNA, the CDR3 is TGTGCCAGCAGCTTAGATATCGCGGCGGGATTGACAGATACGCAGTATTTT. Translation: CASSLDIAAGLTDTQYF. Combining the CDR3 with reference TRBV7-2 and TRBJ2-3 gives the whole variable domain GAGVSQSPSNKVTEKGKDVELRCDPISGHTALYWYRQSLGQGLEFLIYFQGNSAPDKSGLPSDRFSAERTGGSVSTLTIQRTQQEDSAVYLCASSLDIAAGLTDTQYFGPGTRLTVL.

This clone was detected only a few times. V gene TRBV6-6 combines with J gene TRBJ2-7; 7 positions match TRBD1. Germline-derived CDR1 and CDR2 are MNHNY and SVGAGI (reference sequence). CDR3 length equals 15 residues. Trimming removed 0 bases from V and 2 bases from J; junction bases left unmatched: 4. This chain's CDR3 is CASSYSDRDAYEQYF. The CDR3 coding sequence is TGTGCCAGCAGTTACTCCGACAGGGACGCCTACGAGCAGTACTTC.

The chain is built from TRBV24-1 and TRBJ2-5; a possible D gene is TRBD1 (6 bases). V shed 5 bases and J shed 1 base, with 10 bases lying between them. The CDR3 loop spans 14 amino acids. Per the germline V gene, CDR1 is KGHDR and CDR2 is SFDVKD. CDR3 amino acids: CATSGGQSQETQYF. DNA of the CDR3: TGTGCCACCAGTGGGGGGCAAAGCCAAGAGACCCAGTACTTC.

V usage is TRBV18 and J usage is TRBJ2-7, with D maybe TRBD2 (6 bases). This CDR3 spans 13 amino acids. The V end lost 1 base, the J end lost 7 bases, and 11 bases lay between the germline ends. Germline CDR1 is KGHSH and CDR2 is LQKENI. This chain's CDR3 is CASSPLPGDEQYF. The DNA for the CDR3 is TGTGCCAGCTCACCACTTCCGGGGGATGAGCAGTACTTC.

The rearrangement joins TRBV7-2 to TRBJ1-5; D call uncertain. The CDR3 loop spans 15 amino acids. Germline CDR1 reads SGHTA; CDR2 reads FQGNSA. The germline V and J ends were trimmed by 5 bases and 1 base, with 12 bases remaining between them. The chain's CDR3 is CASSPRRSSNQPQHF. In DNA form, the CDR3 reads TGTGCCAGCAGCCCTAGGCGGTCGAGCAATCAGCCCCAGCATTTT.

The chain carries TRBV30 and TRBJ2-1; 14 nucleotides line up with TRBD2. V lost 0 bases to trimming and J lost 7 bases; unmatched junction nucleotides: 2. CDR3 length: 15 residues. The germline V gene has CDR1 GTSNPN and CDR2 SVGIG (reference sequence). The CDR3 reads CAWSVGTSGSNEQFF. Here the CDR3 DNA reads TGTGCCTGGAGTGTAGGGACTAGCGGGAGTAATGAGCAGTTCTTC.

This clone has at least ten counts. This rearrangement joins TRBV4-2 to TRBJ2-6, with 7 bases fitting TRBD1. The J segment lost 0 bases and the V segment lost 1 base, leaving 12 bases of the junction unmatched. CDR1 and CDR2 from the germline V gene are LGHNA and YNFKEQ. The CDR3 runs 20 residues. CDR3 residues: CASSQVPLRDRLSGANVLTF. The CDR3 bases are TGTGCCAGCAGCCAAGTTCCCCTACGGGACAGACTCTCTGGGGCCAACGTCCTGACTTTC.

V gene TRBV15 combines with J gene TRBJ2-3; 9 nucleotides match TRBD1. V dropped 4 bases and J dropped 7; count of bases not matched to a gene: 12. This CDR3 is 16 amino acids long. Per germline, CDR1 LNHNV and CDR2 YYDKDF (reference sequence). CDR3 in DNA: TGTGCCACCAGCAAACCCGGGACAGGGTCTTCGTATACGCAGTATTTT. Translated: CATSKPGTGSSYTQYF. Based on the CDR3 plus reference TRBV15 and TRBJ2-3, the full variable domain is DAMVIQNPRYQVTQFGKPVTLSCSQTLNHNVMYWYQQKSSQAPKLLFHYYDKDFNNEADTPDNFQSRRPNTSFCFLDIRSPGLGDTAMYLCATSKPGTGSSYTQYFGPGTRLTVL.

The genes are TRBV2 and TRBJ2-7; D possibly corresponds to TRBD2 (6 bases). This CDR3 is built from 14 residues. V lost 4 bases and J 2 bases, leaving 12 bases between the germline ends. Germline V gene sequence: CDR1 SNHLY, CDR2 FYNNEI. CDR3 coding DNA: TGTGCCAGCAGTGGGGGGACTGCCCCCTACGAGCAGTACTTC. Protein: CASSGGTAPYEQYF.

The gene calls are TRBV5-6 and TRBJ2-7, with D tentatively TRBD1 (5 bases). Trimming took 3 bases from V and 6 from J, leaving 13 bases between them. The CDR3 is 13 residues long. Germline-derived CDR1 and CDR2 are SGHDT and YYEEEE. The CDR3 bases are TGTGCCAGCAGCTCTACAGGATTTGGCGAGCAGTACTTC. Residues: CASSSTGFGEQYF.

In the case of this clone: Within the sample, other DNA sequences also encode this same CDR3. The chain joins TRBV29-1 to TRBJ1-1, with TRBD1 matching over 7 bases. V dropped 5 bases and J dropped 3; count of bases not matched to a gene: 6. This CDR3 is 13 amino acids long. Germline lookup yields CDR1 SQVTM and CDR2 ANQGSEA. The CDR3 is CSVRQGGDTEAFF. DNA of the CDR3: TGCAGCGTTCGACAGGGCGGGGACACTGAAGCTTTCTTT.

The chain recombines TRBV7-9 with TRBJ2-2, with a weak D call TRBD1 (5 bases). There are 14 residues in the CDR3. Germline V gives CDR1 SEHNR, CDR2 FQNEAQ (reference sequence). V gave up 10 bases and J gave up 2 bases, with 14 bases separating them. The CDR3 loop reads CATTTRGNTGELFF. The CDR3 coding sequence is TGTGCCACCACTACAAGGGGTAACACCGGGGAGCTGTTTTTT.

The rearrangement uses TRBV3-1 (or the pseudogene TRBV3-2) and TRBJ2-1, with D perhaps matching TRBD2 (6 bases). The CDR3 runs 16 residues. CDR1 is LGHDT and CDR2 is YNNKEL in the germline V gene (reference sequence). The germline V and J ends were trimmed by 3 bases and 5 bases, with 17 bases remaining between them. CDR3 bases: TGTGCCAGCAGCCATGGAGTCAGGGCGGGAAACAATGAGCAGTTCTTC. Its protein is CASSHGVRAGNNEQFF.

The genes are TRBV7-9 and TRBJ1-2, with D unresolved. The germline V and J ends were trimmed by 3 bases and 4 bases, with 18 bases remaining between them. Germline loops: CDR1 SEHNR, CDR2 FQNEAQ (reference sequence). CDR3 length equals 16 residues. The CDR3 spells CASSFGMGSRIYGYTF. CDR3 DNA: TGTGCCAGCAGCTTCGGGATGGGTTCTCGCATCTATGGCTACACCTTC. The complete variable domain, with remaining parts taken from reference TRBV7-9 and TRBJ1-2, reads DTGVSQNPRHKITKRGQNVTFRCDPISEHNRLYWYRQTLGQGPEFLTYFQNEAQLEKSRLLSDRFSAERPKGSFSTLEIQRTEQGDSAMYLCASSFGMGSRIYGYTFGSGTRLTVV.

The chain carries TRBV7-2 and TRBJ2-7; 9 bases fit TRBD2. With 1 base clipped from V and 6 bases from J, the junction kept 13 bases outside the gene matches. The germline V gene has CDR1 SGHTA and CDR2 FQGNSA. The length of the CDR3 is 17 residues. The CDR3 protein is CASSLVGLASGTGEQYF. The CDR3 DNA sequence: TGTGCCAGCAGCTTAGTGGGACTAGCTTCTGGGACCGGCGAGCAGTACTTC.

This rearrangement joins TRBV2 to TRBJ2-1, with no clear D. CDR1 SNHLY and CDR2 FYNNEI come from the germline V gene. V lost 0 bases and J 14 bases, leaving 14 bases between the germline ends. The CDR3 is 13 residues long. The CDR3 spells CASSEALTTKEFF. In DNA form, the CDR3 reads TGTGCCAGCAGTGAAGCGCTTACTACCAAAGAGTTCTTC.

This clone was counted only a few times. The rearrangement links TRBV20-1 to TRBJ2-3; D is undetermined. CDR3 length equals 13 residues. Per the germline V gene, CDR1 is DFQATT and CDR2 is SNEGSKA (reference sequence). Trimming stripped 3 bases from V and 3 bases from J, with 10 bases between. The CDR3 here is CSASNSPTDTQYF. The CDR3 coding sequence is TGCAGTGCTAGTAACTCCCCGACAGATACGCAGTATTTT.

This chain links TRBV6-5 with TRBJ2-7; TRBD1 agrees at 8 bases. The CDR3 covers 14 residues. V was pared by 6 bases and J by 0 bases, with 4 bases of the junction left unmatched. Germline V gene data show CDR1 as MNHEY and CDR2 as SVGAGI. CDR3 nucleotide sequence: TGTGCCAGCAGCGACAGGGGTTTCTCCTACGAGCAGTACTTC. It translates to CASSDRGFSYEQYF.